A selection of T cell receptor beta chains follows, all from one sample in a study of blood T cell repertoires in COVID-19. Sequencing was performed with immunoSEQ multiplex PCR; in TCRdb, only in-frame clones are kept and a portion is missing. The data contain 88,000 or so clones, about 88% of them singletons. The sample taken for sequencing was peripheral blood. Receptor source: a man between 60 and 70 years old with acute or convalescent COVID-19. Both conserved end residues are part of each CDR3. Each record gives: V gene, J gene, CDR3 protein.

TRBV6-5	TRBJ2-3	CASTLSGGPDTQYF
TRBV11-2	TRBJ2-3	CASSLSSGVGDTQYF
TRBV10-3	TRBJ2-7	CALGGAGGNEQYF
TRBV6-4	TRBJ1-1	CASSLDRNTEAFF
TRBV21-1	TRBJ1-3	CASSKEAGSGGNTIYF
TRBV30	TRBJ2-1	CAWSSSGRSEQFF
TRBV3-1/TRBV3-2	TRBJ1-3	CASSQVSRGRNTIYF
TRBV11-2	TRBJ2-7	CASSLGGGGSYEQYF
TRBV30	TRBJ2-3	CAWSVLAGGPGDTQYF
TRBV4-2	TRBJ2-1	CASSQAGGYNNEQFF
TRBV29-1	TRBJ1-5	CSVERGGSNQPQHF
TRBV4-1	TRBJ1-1	CASSQGQGFGTEAFF
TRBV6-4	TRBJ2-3	CASSEGPGFADTQYF
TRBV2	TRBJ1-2	CASSIQGNYGYTF
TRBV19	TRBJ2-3	CASTVQGISDTQYF
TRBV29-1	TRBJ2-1	CSVEAGLAVYNEQFF
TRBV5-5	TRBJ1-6	CASSSGQGGISPLHF
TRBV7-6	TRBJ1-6	CASSLRRGANSPLHF
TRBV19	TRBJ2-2	CASSMAGRNTGELFF
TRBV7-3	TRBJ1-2	CASSLPGGRGYTF
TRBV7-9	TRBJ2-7	CASSWGGSTSAYF
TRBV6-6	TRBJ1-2	CASSTIQGGYTF
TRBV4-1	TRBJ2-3	CASSQVRSGGAISTDTQYF
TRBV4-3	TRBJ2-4	CASSQRRGRANIQYF
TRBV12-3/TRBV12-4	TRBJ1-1	CASSGQGYTEAFF
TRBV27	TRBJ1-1	CASSYGLPNTEAFF
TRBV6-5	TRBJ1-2	CASRKYRADGYTF
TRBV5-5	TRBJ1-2	CASSLVYGNGYTF
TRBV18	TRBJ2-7	CASSPPRGSGYEQYF
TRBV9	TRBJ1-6	CASSVEAGSFYNSPLHF
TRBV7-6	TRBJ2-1	CASSRGTGGLQWEQFF
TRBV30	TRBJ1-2	CAWSVRTRRWGYTF
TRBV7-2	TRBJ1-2	CASSSGFRGYGYTF
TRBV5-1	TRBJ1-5	CASSLAPGQGGDNQPQHF
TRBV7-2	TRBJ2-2	CASSSPGPNTGELFF
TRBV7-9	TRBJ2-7	CASSTQGREQYF
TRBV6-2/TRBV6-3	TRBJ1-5	CASSFPEGAGNQPQHF
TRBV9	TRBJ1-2	CASSPRTGNYGYTF
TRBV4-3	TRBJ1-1	CASSQDNRNTEAFF
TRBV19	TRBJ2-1	CASSINGPTSAYNEQFF
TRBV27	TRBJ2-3	CASSVEMRSGADTQYF
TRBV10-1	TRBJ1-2	CASSQDNYGYTF
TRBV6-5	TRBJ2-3	CASSTGDSTDTQYF